Presented here are 20 T cell receptor beta chains from one specimen sequenced in a study of T-cell reconstitution after alpha-beta-depleted transplantation in children. Unique molecular identifiers were used in preparing the TCRbeta library. One entry per CDR3 protein, called by TCRdb with MiXCR from the PCR reads. The sample lists 700,000 to 850,000 distinct CDR3 sequences, around 15% occurring once. The source was PBMCs, mostly from graft donor cells, collected 360 days after TCRalphabeta/CD19-depleted stem cell transplant. All receptors derive from a male patient aged 5 to 17 who had a stem cell transplant for acute lymphoblastic leukemia, so the T cells may come from the graft donor.

The chain links TRBV7-9 to TRBJ2-7; 7 positions match TRBD1. This CDR3 region has 15 residues. The ends lost 8 bases at V and 2 bases at J; junction bases unmatched: 12. Germline V lookup: CDR1 SEHNR, CDR2 FQNEAQ (reference sequence). The CDR3 DNA reads TGTGCCAGCGAACCATTCGACAGGGCCACCTACGAGCAGTACTTC. Encoded protein: CASEPFDRATYEQYF.

V usage is TRBV18 and J usage is TRBJ2-3; D not resolved. The CDR3 covers 15 residues. Germline CDR1 and CDR2: KGHSH and LQKENI. V was shortened by 0 bases and J by 2 bases, with 9 bases between the two germline ends. CDR3 nucleotides: TGTGCCAGCTCACCACCGGGAATGGCCACAGATACGCAGTATTTT. Its translation is CASSPPGMATDTQYF.

The chain couples TRBV9 to TRBJ2-1, with a possible D match to TRBD2 (5 bases). With 0 bases removed from V and 2 bases from J, the gap between germline ends came to 9 bases. The V gene's germline CDR1 is SGDLS and CDR2 YYNGEE. This CDR3 has 15 amino acids. In nucleotides, the CDR3 is TGTGCCAGCAGCGTAGCTGTAGCGACCTACAATGAGCAGTTCTTC. Residues: CASSVAVATYNEQFF. The full variable domain, in which reference TRBV9 and TRBJ2-1 provide the parts outside the CDR3, is DSGVTQTPKHLITATGQRVTLRCSPRSGDLSVYWYQQSLDQGLQFLIQYYNGEERAKGNILERFSAQQFPDLHSELNLSSLELGDSALYFCASSVAVATYNEQFFGPGTRLTVL.

The chain joins TRBV10-2 to TRBJ2-1; possible D gene TRBD2, 6 bases. The ends were cut back, 10 bases at V and 0 bases at J, with 13 bases in the middle. Germline CDR1 reads WSHSY; CDR2 reads SAAADI. The CDR3 has 14 residues. The CDR3 sequence is CATESRDSYNEQFF. In nucleotides, the CDR3 is TGCGCCACGGAGTCGCGGGACTCCTACAATGAGCAGTTCTTC.

This clonotype was picked up a small number of times. This sequence joins TRBV4-1 and TRBJ1-1, with D possibly TRBD1 on 5 matching bases. Per the germline V gene, CDR1 is MGHRA and CDR2 is YSYEKL. The CDR3 contains 14 residues. V was shortened by 0 bases and J by 4 bases, with 9 bases between the two germline ends. The CDR3 here is CASSQDIGGTEAFF. CDR3 nucleotides: TGCGCCAGCAGCCAAGATATCGGGGGCACTGAAGCTTTCTTT.

The rearrangement uses TRBV5-1 and TRBJ1-2; D unclear. Germline V CDR1 and CDR2: SGHRS, YFSETQ. CDR3 length equals 17 residues. V was pared by 1 base and J by 8 bases, with 24 bases between. CDR3 sequence: CASSLTAVQDLRYGYTF. Here the CDR3 DNA reads TGCGCCAGCAGCTTGACGGCAGTCCAGGACCTGCGGTACGGCTACACCTTC.

The chain uses TRBV15 and TRBJ2-2; D is uncertain. The germline gives CDR1 LNHNV, CDR2 YYDKDF (reference sequence). The CDR3 contains 14 residues. Trimming took off 8 bases at V and 6 bases at J, with 16 bases between the two ends. CDR3 amino acids: CATGGRVSPGELFF. In nucleotides, the CDR3 is TGTGCCACCGGCGGTAGGGTGAGCCCCGGGGAGCTGTTTTTT.

This clonotype was counted only a few times. The chain joins TRBV18 to TRBJ2-5; D gene unclear. The germline V and J ends were trimmed by 3 bases and 5 bases, with 10 bases remaining between them. This CDR3 spans 13 amino acids. Germline-derived CDR1 and CDR2 are KGHSH and LQKENI. CDR3 coding DNA: TGTGCCAGCTCACCTCGTTCCGGGGAGACCCAGTACTTC. It translates to CASSPRSGETQYF.

This chain joins TRBV20-1 and TRBJ2-7; 10 nucleotides align to TRBD1. Germline CDR1 reads DFQATT; CDR2 reads SNEGSKA (reference sequence). The CDR3 contains 13 residues. Germline trimming cut 5 bases from V and 6 bases from J; bases unmatched to any gene: 7. This CDR3 reads CSAVGQGSSEQYF. Here the CDR3 DNA reads TGCAGTGCTGTGGGACAGGGGTCGAGCGAGCAGTACTTC.

This clonotype has a count of ten or more. The V and J genes are TRBV4-2 and TRBJ2-1, with TRBD2 identical over 9 bases. This CDR3 comprises 16 residues. V shed 2 bases and J 4 bases; nucleotides not matched to a gene: 6. Germline CDR1 reads LGHNA; CDR2 reads YNFKEQ. The CDR3 region is CASSQRLTSGYNEQFF. The DNA for the CDR3 is TGTGCCAGCAGCCAACGTCTGACTAGCGGATACAATGAGCAGTTCTTC.

This chain joins TRBV9 and TRBJ2-5; D gene uncertain. V was cut by 3 bases and J by 4 bases, with 10 bases left in between. The CDR3 runs 13 residues. Germline CDR1 reads SGDLS; CDR2 reads YYNGEE. Here the CDR3 reads CASSAYGPETQYF. The CDR3 coding sequence is TGTGCCAGCAGCGCCTATGGACCAGAGACCCAGTACTTC.

This clonotype was observed a handful of times. The V and J genes are TRBV15 and TRBJ2-3; 9 bases agree with TRBD1. This CDR3 contains 15 residues. Unmatched junction bases numbered 8, after V lost 4 bases and J lost 6 bases. Germline V gene lookup returns CDR1 LNHNV and CDR2 YYDKDF (reference sequence). In DNA, the CDR3 is TGTGCCACCAGCAAGGGACAGGGCCCTTCGGATACGCAGTATTTT. This codes for CATSKGQGPSDTQYF.

This clonotype was counted between two and nine times. This rearrangement joins TRBV20-1 to TRBJ1-2, with D tentatively TRBD1 (5 bases). Trimming left V 3 bases short and J 3 bases short, with 11 bases between. Germline V gene sequence: CDR1 DFQATT, CDR2 SNEGSKA (reference sequence). This CDR3 has 13 residues. The CDR3 loop is CSARSRAYYGYTF. The CDR3 DNA reads TGCAGTGCTAGGTCCAGGGCTTACTATGGCTACACCTTC.

The chain combines TRBV11-1 with TRBJ2-1; D is unclear. CDR3 length: 18 amino acids. CDR1 is SGHAT, CDR2 FQDESV, per germline (reference sequence). The V end lost 0 bases, the J end lost 5 bases, and 20 bases lay between the germline ends. As DNA, the CDR3 is TGTGCCAGCAGCTTAGCTCTATCCCTTTTTCCCCTTGACAATGAGCAGTTCTTC. It translates to CASSLALSLFPLDNEQFF.

The chain carries TRBV5-5 and TRBJ1-6; D is ambiguous. The CDR3 loop spans 16 amino acids. The V end lost 0 bases, the J end lost 7 bases, and 14 bases lay between the germline ends. CDR1 and CDR2 (germline): SGHKS, YYEKEE (reference sequence). Here the CDR3 DNA reads TGTGCCAGCAGCTTGGGTGGTGGAGGTCTAAATTCACCCCTCCACTTT. Translated: CASSLGGGGLNSPLHF.

This clonotype was found a few times. The chain uses TRBV6-1 and TRBJ1-1; the D gene is possibly TRBD1 (6 bases). Trimming took 6 bases from V and 5 from J, leaving 19 bases between them. The CDR3 is made up of 15 amino acids. The germline gives CDR1 MNHNS, CDR2 SASEGT. Here the CDR3 reads CASRTGTTVSTEAFF. CDR3 nucleotide sequence: TGTGCCAGCAGAACCGGGACAACAGTGTCGACTGAAGCTTTCTTT.

This sequence joins TRBV27 and TRBJ2-7; D remains unclear. Trimming stripped 9 bases from V and 3 bases from J, with 3 bases between. Germline V CDR1 and CDR2: MNHEY, SMNVEV (reference sequence). The CDR3 consists of 9 residues. The CDR3 sequence is CASFYEQYF. The CDR3, as DNA: TGTGCCAGTTTCTACGAGCAGTACTTC.

V gene TRBV4-1 combines with J gene TRBJ2-1; 11 nucleotides match TRBD2. The germline V gene encodes CDR1 MGHRA and CDR2 YSYEKL. The V segment lost 3 bases and the J segment 7 bases; nucleotides outside the gene matches: 5. The CDR3 totals 15 residues. In DNA form, the CDR3 reads TGCGCCAGCAGCCAGGTAGCGGGAGGGCCTAATGAGCAGTTCTTC. Amino acids: CASSQVAGGPNEQFF.

The chain uses TRBV7-9 and TRBJ2-5; TRBD1 matches at 9 bases. CDR1 is SEHNR and CDR2 is FQNEAQ in the germline V gene (reference sequence). V lost 7 bases and J lost 3; bases outside the gene matches: 9. The CDR3 runs to 15 residues. The DNA of the CDR3 is TGTGCCAGCAAGGGACAGGGAAGAGAGGAAGAGACCCAGTACTTC. The encoded protein is CASKGQGREEETQYF.

V and J are TRBV5-1 and TRBJ2-3; no definite D call. Germline values: CDR1 SGHRS, CDR2 YFSETQ. CDR3 length: 14 amino acids. V dropped 0 bases and J dropped 2 bases, with 7 bases sitting between them. Here the CDR3 DNA reads TGCGCCAGCAGCTTGGGAGAAACCACAGATACGCAGTATTTT. Amino acids: CASSLGETTDTQYF.